Sequencing of this T cell receptor (beta chain) was carried out in a study of OX40 agonist ivuxolimab in advanced cancers. The protocol was immunoSEQ multiplex PCR, while the TCRdb copy is restricted to in-frame clones and leaves out a portion. There are roughly 19,000 clones in the sample; roughly 84% occur only once, and more than 3.5% lies in the top ten. V dropped 6 bases and J dropped 6 bases, with 10 bases sitting between them. This CDR3 has 12 residues. Whole-study findings and limits: Also present in some nonresponders was a low level of normalized T-cell clonal expansion. The CD4+ and CD8+ T cells in the blood had expanded clonally by week 6 at 0.1 to 3.0 mg/kg.

This clone was counted between two and nine times. The antigen remains undetermined. This sequence joins TRBV5-3 and TRBJ1-5; D unclear. TRBV5-3 is recorded as an ORF, its role being uncertain. The sample here was CD4+ or CD8+ T cells sorted from blood, taken in a trial of the OX40 agonist ivuxolimab. The receptor comes from an adult with an advanced solid tumor such as melanoma, head and neck, liver or kidney cancer. This chain's CDR3 is CARTPKGQPQHF. In nucleotides, the CDR3 is TGTGCCAGAACCCCTAAGGGTCAGCCCCAGCATTTT.